The sequence of this TCR beta chain was determined in a study of blood T cell repertoires in COVID-19. Study overall: Collection of acute and convalescent COVID-19 samples took place in the United States, Italy and Spain. The cDNA or gDNA used as material had been derived from T cells, B-cell-depleted T cells, or PBMCs.

The ends were cut back, 5 bases at V and 4 bases at J, with 10 bases in the middle. Per germline, CDR1 SEHNR and CDR2 FQNEAQ (reference sequence). The CDR3 length is 13 residues. Original processing notes: It was from reference gene primer amplification that nucleated cell counts were estimated. Clones were sequenced by immunoSEQ multiplex PCR, and TCRdb holds only the in-frame ones, with some missing. The V and J calls and the clone size are those of that table, but D and trimming were determined from the DNA. Of hundreds of thousands of clones in the sample, around 90% were seen once. The chain links TRBV7-9 to TRBJ2-3, with D tentatively TRBD1 (6 bases). Material: peripheral blood. This clonotype was sampled from a man in his 70s with acute or convalescent COVID-19. CDR3 in DNA: TGTGCCAGCAGCGCCGCAGGGGCAGATACGCAGTATTTT. It translates to CASSAAGADTQYF.